There are many counts of the clone carrying this TCR beta chain. Its antigen is not identified. For the second PCR, which ran for about 7 to 11 cycles, a sample-barcoded 5' primer and a J-beta primer mix were used. Paired-end reads containing CDR3 totaled no fewer than 2.5 million for each sample. TCRdb reanalysed the 5' RACE reads using MiXCR and keeps one entry per CDR3 protein. Altogether hundreds of thousands of distinct CDR3 sequences are present, under 35% being singletons, with the ten largest covering 15% to 20%. This sample stems from a study of blood T cells in healthy people across ages. General study results and limits: Diversity estimates from one million T cells were considered underestimates.

The CDR3 is 15 residues long. J lost 4 bases, V lost 4 bases, and 6 bases had no gene match. Per germline, CDR1 LGHNA and CDR2 YNFKEQ. Sequencing was performed on blood. The rearrangement joins TRBV4-2 to TRBJ1-4; 7 bases are shared with TRBD1. The TCR sequence derives from a woman at least 80 years old in good health. CDR3: CASSPPGQFNEKLFF. Here the CDR3 DNA reads TGTGCCAGCAGCCCACCGGGACAGTTTAATGAAAAACTGTTTTTT.